This is a list of T cell receptor beta chains from one sample in a study of T cell changes during pregnancy in multiple sclerosis. Clones were sequenced by immunoSEQ multiplex PCR, and TCRdb holds only the in-frame ones, with some missing. Among about 56,000 clones listed, 92% were seen once. The starting material was CD4+ T cells from peripheral blood mononuclear cells, obtained in the second trimester of pregnancy. The receptors were sampled from a female donor with multiple sclerosis, enrolled in a pregnancy study. The conserved cysteine and the conserved F or W are not part of the CDR3 here.

V: TRBV5-1
CDR3: ASSGDREFDEQY

V: TRBV19
CDR3: ASSIVVREETQY

V: TRBV5-1
CDR3: ASSLTGAYEQY

V: TRBV2
CDR3: ASNQGRGGDTQY

V: TRBV6-5
CDR3: ASSRAYSNQPQH

V: TRBV19
CDR3: ASSIRPTGSNTKNIQY

V: TRBV19
CDR3: ASTLIGRGHTEAF

V: TRBV2
CDR3: ASRRGTGDNYGYT

V: TRBV28
CDR3: ASLAVSYNEQF

V: TRBV7-9
CDR3: ASTRQGPTGANVLT

V: TRBV18
CDR3: ASSPQGVSGNTIY

V: TRBV9
CDR3: ASSVDPSGLTMETQY

V: TRBV7-9
CDR3: ASSFQDRVHEQF

V: TRBV7-9
CDR3: ASSLGDSTYEQY

V: TRBV5-1
CDR3: ASSPDTVNTEAF

V: TRBV6-5
CDR3: ASSRGTKSGYT

V: TRBV4-2
CDR3: ASSQSGQGADTQY

V: TRBV6-6
CDR3: ASRRDRGENTEAF

V: TRBV15
CDR3: ATKGGNGQGYNEQF

V: TRBV5-1
CDR3: ASSLAGGLAGGQNEQF

V: TRBV28
CDR3: ASSSQGQAYGYT

V: TRBV28
CDR3: ASSLASVNQPQH

V: TRBV6-1
CDR3: ASSELAYTGELF

V: TRBV2
CDR3: ASSTPFSGNTIY

V: TRBV6-5
CDR3: ASSYSTSGGYEQY

V: TRBV28
CDR3: ASSSPGQPQH

V: TRBV5-4
CDR3: ASSPAGVNAYEQY

V: TRBV25-1
CDR3: ASSEPGNNQPQH

V: TRBV4-1
CDR3: ASSQEFQGGKPQH

V: TRBV2
CDR3: ASTSRVNTEAF

V: TRBV5-8
CDR3: ASSSGQLLGPQH

V: TRBV15
CDR3: ATSRDKGEGYEQY

V: TRBV7-2
CDR3: ASSLGYRDYGYT

V: TRBV27
CDR3: ASSPGHFSSTDTQY

V: TRBV28
CDR3: ASSSGGDGNQPQH

V: TRBV28
CDR3: ASSLRGLLGYEQY

V: TRBV14
CDR3: ASSPKGVRQF

V: TRBV4-2
CDR3: ASGQGGEQY

V: TRBV7-3
CDR3: ASSITEGVAF

V: TRBV5-6
CDR3: ASSPAAGGGETQY

V: TRBV6-1
CDR3: ASSATGPGGNIQY

V: TRBV4-1
CDR3: ASSPPGHMWYEQY

V: TRBV10-2
CDR3: ASSDLRATDYTDTQY

V: TRBV2
CDR3: ASSVLETQY

V: TRBV4-2
CDR3: ASSLITGGVSGNTIY

V: TRBV2
CDR3: ASREETGGDGGELF

V: TRBV11-2
CDR3: ASSLDGTFLYEQY

V: TRBV30
CDR3: ASGMFGTDTQY